Reported below is one T cell receptor (beta chain). Its antigen target is currently unknown. Base qualities are not provided; no much larger clone lies one nucleotide away. Genomic DNA was isolated from the sorted cells so that the TCRbeta CDR3 region could be sequenced. The immunoSEQ Assay was used to sequence the TCRbeta CDR3 regions. The table was pulled from immuneACCESS by TCRdb, which kept in-frame rearrangements only. Such tables lose some clones; where checked, under half of the loss comes from unresolved V genes, and the rest has no known cause. Here the sample has 75,000 to 90,000 clones; around 87% occur a single time. The ten biggest clones cover under 2% of the sample. Patients with autoimmune disease history or receiving systemic immunosuppression were excluded from the trial. Peripheral blood for TCR sequencing was drawn from every dose cohort at baseline, at cycle 4 day 1 and at cycle 7 day 1. Samples came from an open-label, multicenter, first-in-human phase I dose-escalation trial of ivuxolimab. Adults with locally advanced or metastatic melanoma, renal cell, hepatocellular, or head and neck squamous cell carcinoma were enrolled in the trial. Before TCR sequencing, CD4+ T cells and CD8+ T cells from peripheral blood were sorted into separate populations.

The CDR3 runs 13 amino acids, cysteine and phenylalanine included. The CDR3 DNA has 39 bases and is translated from base 1. Between the V and J ends, shortened by 6 bases and 7 bases respectively, the junction contains 15 bases. CDR1 and CDR2, per the germline V gene (reference sequence), are LNHDA and SQIVND. The sample belongs to a study of OX40 agonist ivuxolimab in advanced cancers. Regarding the complete study: Ivuxolimab was a fully human IgG2 agonistic monoclonal antibody targeting the costimulatory receptor OX40 (CD134). Among the approximately 54 dose-escalation patients, about 19 had hepatocellular carcinoma, about 15 melanoma, 9 renal cell carcinoma and 9 head and neck cancer. Prior anti-PD-1, anti-PD-L1 or anti-CTLA-4 therapy was permitted, and checkpoint inhibitors had been received by around 39% of dose-escalation patients. Peripheral TCRbeta sequencing aimed to test whether ivuxolimab altered TCR sequence diversity and caused clonal T-cell expansion. The monotherapy dose-escalation portion (N ≈ 57 patients) of the phase I ivuxolimab trial is reported in the paper. Partial responses were achieved by three dose-escalation patients, of whom one had hepatocellular carcinoma and two had cutaneous melanoma. In the dose-escalation cohort, around four fifths of patients were male, and the mean age was around 60 years, with a range of about 23 to 90. Intravenous ivuxolimab was administered to patients every 2 weeks at six dose levels: 0.01, 0.1, 0.3, 1.5, 3 and 10 mg/kg. Overall results and qualifications from the work: Partial responders in the 0.1-3.0 mg/kg groups had among the lowest normalized peripheral clonal expansion, especially among CD8+ T cells. Which antigens the clonally expanded peripheral T cells were specific for was not determined. After ivuxolimab, expanded clones were on average more numerous among CD8+ T cells than among CD4+ T cells. Clonal expansion of both CD4+ and CD8+ blood T cells was observed from baseline to week 6 at doses 0.1 to 3.0 mg/kg. Low levels of normalized T-cell clonal expansion were also seen in some patients who did not respond.

The chain links TRBV19 with TRBJ1-1; the D gene is perhaps TRBD1, from 6 matching bases. This sequence originates from an adult with an advanced solid tumor such as melanoma, head and neck, liver or kidney cancer. The material sequenced was CD4+ or CD8+ T cells sorted from blood, taken in a trial of the OX40 agonist ivuxolimab. Here is the DNA: TGTGCCAGTAGCCAACAGGGTAATGGTGAAGCTTTCTTT. It is translated as CASSQQGNGEAFF. Here the CDR3 is joined to the reference TRBV19 and TRBJ1-1 genes, and the full variable domain is: DGGITQSPKYLFRKEGQNVTLSCEQNLNHDAMYWYRQDPGQGLRLIYYSQIVNDFQKGDIAEGYSVSREKKESFPLTVTSAQKNPTAFYLCASSQQGNGEAFFGQGTRLTVV.